This TCR beta chain was captured in a study of PD-L1 blockade in urothelial cancer. Noted time point: pretreatment peripheral blood. Sample numbers ranged from 1 to 8 per patient, encompassing pretreatment and on-treatment collections. Whole-study results and caveats: Below-median blood TCR clonality before treatment forecast better survival.

Points on this clone: The antigen is unknown.

The CDR3 totals 14 residues. With 6 bases removed from V and 3 bases from J, the gap between germline ends came to 14 bases. CDR1 is MNHEY, CDR2 SVGAGI, per germline. Synthetic spike-ins, TCR analog templates, were added into each PCR. Generated by immunoSEQ multiplex PCR, the TCRdb table keeps only in-frame clones and is missing some. The sample yields under 55,000 clones, about 80% seen once. The sample here was PBMCs, taken around atezolizumab (anti-PD-L1) treatment. The TCR sequence derives from a man aged 65 to 85 with urothelial cancer. The chain has TRBV6-5 and TRBJ1-1; D is uncertain. Here the CDR3 reads CASSSLMGDTEAFF. In nucleotides, the CDR3 is TGTGCCAGCAGCTCCCTTATGGGAGACACTGAAGCTTTCTTT.